This record covers a single T cell receptor beta chain. This clonotype was found many times. Which antigen it targets is not known. Per-base qualities were not stored, and no clone one base away is much larger. This sample was sequenced with an Illumina NovaSeq 6000. Synthesis of TCR cDNA relied on 5'RACE template switching, a step that introduced a universal primer site along with unique molecular identifiers. Priming for cDNA synthesis came from both the TCR alpha and TCR beta constant segments. Libraries were amplified in two PCR steps, with sample barcodes and sequencing adapters added in the second step. Sequencing of the libraries was done on either Illumina HiSeq 2500 (2x100 bp) or NovaSeq (2x150 bp). On the study's bioinformatics: Demultiplexing of reads and collapsing into UMI consensus sequences were performed with MIGEC, and V(D)J alignment was carried out with MiXCR. Using edgeR on replicate PBMC samples, clonotypes were called vaccine-responding if FDR was below 0.01 and the log2 fold change was above 5 up to day 15. Each bulk clonotype was labeled CD4 or CD8 based on which sequenced repertoire, CD4 or CD8, contained the clonotype at higher abundance. TCRdb redid the processing of the public reads, applying fastp at Q25 and MiXCR, and retained in-frame beta chains. When rows share a CDR3 protein, they turn into one entry using the most common DNA and genes. TCRdb's processing, not the authors' own work, is the source of the V and J calls. This sample has a few hundred thousand distinct CDR3 sequences in its table, and approximately 4% of those were observed once. Under 30% of the sample comes from the top ten.

These data are taken from a study of T cells after yellow fever vaccination (dated by TCRdb to between 2017 and 2020). Background on the whole study: The SMART-Seq v4 Ultra Low Input RNA kit was used to prepare libraries from fractions with low cell numbers. Two healthy male donors, one aged 18 to 30 and one aged 30 to 40 years, were included in the cohort. Blood samples were taken at several timepoints before and after primary and secondary immunization, and bulk PBMC replicates and cell subsets were isolated. To track T-cell clones before and after primary and booster YFV17D yellow fever vaccination, bulk TCR alpha and beta repertoires were sequenced longitudinally. The investigation overall reported the following: The study included only two donors, which limits how far the findings can be generalized. Most clones expanded after primary vaccination were re-detected after the booster (around 96% of CD4 and 88% of CD8), suggesting broad memory maintenance. The secondary T-cell response was found to be weaker but faster than the primary response, with a peak reached on day 5 rather than on day 15. A small share of clonotypes was detected in both CD4 and CD8 compartments, with the overlap likely arising from convergent recombination. Because abundant contaminating clonotypes from the bulk population could be contained in FACS-sorted repertoires, computational filtering was required.

Interpreted using the paper, the treatment or condition label stands for: live attenuated yellow fever vaccine strain. Two biological replicates of bulk PBMCs were collected at each blood-draw timepoint. A standard Ficoll-Paque protocol was used to isolate PBMCs from peripheral blood. RNA was extracted with TriZol from bulk PBMCs, CD4 and CD8 fractions, and dextramer-positive and dextramer-negative fractions. V lost 0 bases and J lost 7 bases; the stretch between them is 14 bases long. Its CDR3 holds 15 amino acids, cysteine through phenylalanine. The sequence is cut down to CDR3 DNA, 45 bases in frame from base 1. CDR1 and CDR2 are read off the germline V gene as SGHRS and YFSETQ.

The specimen was PBMCs, collected 5 days after the yellow fever booster vaccination. Rearrangement joined TRBV5-1 to TRBJ1-3; no confident D gene assignment can be made. This TCR was sampled from a young man who received the YFV17D yellow fever vaccine. The CDR3 in this case is CASSLARAGWNTIYF. DNA sequence: TGCGCCAGCAGCTTGGCCCGGGCGGGCTGGAACACCATATATTTT.